The rows below give T cell receptor beta chains drawn from one sample of a study of blood T cell repertoires in COVID-19. Assay: immunoSEQ multiplex PCR; the TCRdb copy retains only in-frame clones and omits some. The profile shows 60,000 to 65,000 clones, roughly 76% of them singletons. Sequenced material: peripheral blood. The receptors derive from a woman older than 75 with acute or convalescent COVID-19. CDR3s include the opening cysteine and the closing phenylalanine or tryptophan. The order of the fields is J gene, V gene, clone size, D gene, CDR3 protein, CDR3 DNA. A D gene is named only where the DNA matches it firmly. The size entry is marked missing in some rows and otherwise reads once, few, many or a size class.

j_gene: TRBJ2-7; v_gene: TRBV28; abundance: NA; d_gene: TRBD2; CDR3aa: CASSPGTSGTHEQYF; CDR3nt: TGTGCCAGCAGTCCTGGGACTAGCGGGACCCACGAGCAGTACTTC
j_gene: TRBJ1-4; v_gene: TRBV3-1/TRBV3-2; abundance: NA; d_gene: TRBD1; CDR3aa: CASSSRTGGEKLFF; CDR3nt: TGTGCCAGCAGCTCCCGGACAGGGGGTGAAAAACTGTTTTTT
j_gene: TRBJ1-6; v_gene: TRBV6-5; abundance: NA; d_gene: TRBD1; CDR3aa: CASSYSRDRGNSPLHF; CDR3nt: TGTGCCAGCAGTTACTCCCGGGACAGGGGAAATTCACCCCTCCACTTT
j_gene: TRBJ2-7; v_gene: TRBV7-2; abundance: NA; d_gene: TRBD2; CDR3aa: CASSSTSGFSYEQYF; CDR3nt: TGTGCCAGCAGCTCCACTAGCGGGTTCAGCTACGAGCAGTACTTC
j_gene: TRBJ2-7; v_gene: TRBV5-4; abundance: NA; d_gene: TRBD2; CDR3aa: CASSTGLAGGSYEQYF; CDR3nt: TGTGCCAGCAGCACCGGACTAGCGGGAGGTTCCTACGAGCAGTACTTC
j_gene: TRBJ2-7; v_gene: TRBV2; abundance: NA; d_gene: TRBD2; CDR3aa: CASSPFSGNYEQYF; CDR3nt: TGTGCCAGCTCACCTTTTAGCGGGAACTACGAGCAGTACTTC
j_gene: TRBJ2-4; v_gene: TRBV18; abundance: NA; d_gene: NA; CDR3aa: CASSPSLGAGAKNIQYF; CDR3nt: TGTGCCAGCTCACCATCTCTGGGGGCTGGAGCCAAAAACATTCAGTACTTC
j_gene: TRBJ2-6; v_gene: TRBV5-1; abundance: NA; d_gene: TRBD1; CDR3aa: CASSSTGGANGANVLTF; CDR3nt: TGCGCCAGCAGCTCCACAGGGGGCGCTAATGGGGCCAACGTCCTGACTTTC
j_gene: TRBJ1-1; v_gene: TRBV29-1; abundance: NA; d_gene: NA; CDR3aa: CSGGRGHGTEAFF; CDR3nt: TGCAGCGGGGGGCGCGGGCACGGCACTGAAGCTTTCTTT
j_gene: TRBJ2-1; v_gene: TRBV5-1; abundance: NA; d_gene: NA; CDR3aa: CASSLIGRGNEQFF; CDR3nt: TGCGCCAGCAGCCTTATTGGAAGGGGCAATGAGCAGTTCTTC
j_gene: TRBJ2-5; v_gene: TRBV29-1; abundance: NA; d_gene: TRBD1; CDR3aa: CSASTGGTETQYF; CDR3nt: TGCAGCGCATCAACAGGGGGCACAGAGACCCAGTACTTC
j_gene: TRBJ2-2; v_gene: TRBV19; abundance: NA; d_gene: TRBD2; CDR3aa: CASRTGLGAGELFF; CDR3nt: TGTGCCAGTAGAACGGGACTAGGGGCCGGGGAGCTGTTTTTT
j_gene: TRBJ1-4; v_gene: TRBV3-1/TRBV3-2; abundance: NA; d_gene: NA; CDR3aa: CASSPGTLRGNEKLFF; CDR3nt: TGTGCCAGCAGCCCGGGGACACTAAGGGGGAATGAAAAACTGTTTTTT
j_gene: TRBJ1-3; v_gene: TRBV5-6; abundance: NA; d_gene: NA; CDR3aa: CASSLRRGSGNTIYF; CDR3nt: TGTGCCAGCAGCTTGCGAAGGGGCTCTGGAAACACCATATATTTT
j_gene: TRBJ2-3; v_gene: TRBV4-2; abundance: few; d_gene: TRBD2; CDR3aa: CASSQPTSGRDTQYF; CDR3nt: TGTGCCAGCAGCCAACCGACTAGCGGGAGGGATACGCAGTATTTT
j_gene: TRBJ2-1; v_gene: TRBV3-1/TRBV3-2; abundance: NA; d_gene: TRBD2; CDR3aa: CASSQATGLAGAYNEQFF; CDR3nt: TGTGCCAGCAGCCAAGCTACGGGACTAGCGGGGGCCTACAATGAGCAGTTCTTC